These 15 T cell receptor beta chains were sequenced from one sample in a study of T cells in severe cutaneous drug reactions. TCR subtype-specific primers in iRepertoire multiplex PCR prepared libraries for bulk and single-cell sequencing. Using the multiplex PCR reads, TCRdb records one entry per CDR3 protein without DNA. The table lists 7,000 or so distinct CDR3 sequences. Carbamazepine had induced Stevens-Johnson syndrome or toxic epidermal necrolysis in the sequenced donors. Specimen: cells from a skin blister. These TCRs come from a human donor with toxic epidermal necrolysis, a severe cutaneous drug reaction.

The V gene is TRBV28, the J gene TRBJ2-2. From germline, CDR1 is MDHEN and CDR2 SYDVKM. This CDR3 region has 13 residues. CDR3 amino acids: CASFDSDNGELFF.

This chain connects TRBV27 to TRBJ1-6; there is no DNA to check the TCRdb D call of TRBD1. Germline V gene sequence: CDR1 MNHEY, CDR2 SMNVEV (reference sequence). The length of the CDR3 is 15 residues. CDR3 region: CASSLTGTGNSPLHF.

The V call is TRBV10-2, the J call TRBJ2-7. There are 14 residues in the CDR3. CDR1 is WSHSY and CDR2 is SAAADI in the germline V gene. Here the CDR3 reads CASSEPYFPYEQYF.

V usage is TRBV25-1 and J usage is TRBJ2-5. Germline CDR1 reads MGHDK; CDR2 reads SYGVNS. The CDR3 is 13 amino acids. CDR3 protein: CASSEYTSETQYF.

By frequency, this clonotype is large. CDR3 residues: CASGKGFNNEQFF. The V and J genes are TRBV9 and TRBJ2-1; TCRdb's D call, TRBD1, is unchecked because there is no DNA. CDR3 size: 13 residues. Germline V gene lookup returns CDR1 SGDLS and CDR2 YYNGEE.

This sequence joins TRBV10-3 and TRBJ2-7. The germline V gene encodes CDR1 ENHRY and CDR2 SYGVKD. The CDR3 is 16 amino acids. The CDR3 is CAISESHLGSSYEQYF.

The J gene is TRBJ2-1, the V gene TRBV12-3 or TRBV12-4; checking the TCRdb D call of TRBD2 is not possible without DNA. The CDR3 is made up of 13 amino acids. The CDR3 sequence is CASSLLAGVEQFF.

Considering frequency, this clonotype is medium-sized. The genes are TRBV7-6 and TRBJ2-1. The V gene's germline CDR1 is SGHVS and CDR2 FNYEAQ. This CDR3 is 12 amino acids long. Here the CDR3 reads CASSLAHNEQFF.

The CDR3 is CASSQTELSYNEQFF. The chain combines TRBV6-2 or TRBV6-3 with TRBJ2-1. CDR1 is MNHEY, CDR2 SVGEGT, per germline. This CDR3 comprises 15 residues.

The V call is TRBV20-1, the J call TRBJ1-4; TCRdb's D call of TRBD1 is untestable without DNA. CDR3 size: 15 residues. The germline CDR1 and CDR2 sequences are DFQATT and SNEGSKA (reference sequence). CDR3 sequence reads: CSARPGTGLMSKLFF.

V and J are TRBV5-1 and TRBJ1-2. The CDR3 covers 15 residues. The V gene's germline CDR1 is SGHRS and CDR2 YFSETQ. The CDR3 loop reads CASSLGNEGSYGYTF.

The gene calls are TRBV28 and TRBJ1-1; as DNA is missing, the TRBD1 call by TCRdb cannot be tested. There are 14 residues in the CDR3. Per germline, CDR1 MDHEN and CDR2 SYDVKM. The CDR3: CASSLGGGNTEAFF.

This sequence joins TRBV6-5 and TRBJ2-7; TCRdb's D call, TRBD1, is unchecked because there is no DNA. Germline CDR1 reads MNHEY; CDR2 reads SVGAGI. The CDR3 is 15 amino acids. CDR3 sequence reads: CASRPDRGQGYEQYF.

The V gene is TRBV5-6, the J gene TRBJ2-1. The V gene's germline CDR1 is SGHDT and CDR2 YYEEEE. This CDR3 comprises 12 residues. This CDR3 reads CASSLGRGEQFF. Combining the CDR3 with reference TRBV5-6 and TRBJ2-1 gives the whole variable domain DAGVTQSPTHLIKTRGQQVTLRCSPKSGHDTVSWYQQALGQGPQFIFQYYEEEERQRGNFPDRFSGHQFPNYSSELNVNALLLGDSALYLCASSLGRGEQFFGPGTRLTVL.

The genes are TRBV12-3 or TRBV12-4 and TRBJ2-2; as DNA is missing, the TRBD1 call by TCRdb cannot be tested. The CDR3 is made up of 16 amino acids. CDR3 amino acids: CASSPLSGGRTGELFF.